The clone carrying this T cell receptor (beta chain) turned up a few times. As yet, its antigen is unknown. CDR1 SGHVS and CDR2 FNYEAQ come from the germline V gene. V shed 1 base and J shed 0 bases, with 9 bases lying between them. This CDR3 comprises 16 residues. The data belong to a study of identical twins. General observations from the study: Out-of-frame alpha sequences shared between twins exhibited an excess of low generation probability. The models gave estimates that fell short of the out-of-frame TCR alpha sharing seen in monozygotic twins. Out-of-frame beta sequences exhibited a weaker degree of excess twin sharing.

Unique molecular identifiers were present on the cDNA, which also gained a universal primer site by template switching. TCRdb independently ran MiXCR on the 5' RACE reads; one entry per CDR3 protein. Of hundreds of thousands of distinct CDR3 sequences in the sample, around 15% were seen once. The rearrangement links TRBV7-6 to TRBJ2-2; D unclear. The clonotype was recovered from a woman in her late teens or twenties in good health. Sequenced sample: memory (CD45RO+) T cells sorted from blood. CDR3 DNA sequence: TGTGCCAGCAGCTTAGGGGGTTTTACGAACACCGGGGAGCTGTTTTTT. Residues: CASSLGGFTNTGELFF.